This T cell receptor beta chain was profiled in a study of CD8+CD57+ T cells in acquired aplastic anemia (dated by TCRdb to 2016 to 2019). A note on the overall study: A mean of around 3 ug of DNA, ranging from roughly 0.2 to 27.4 ug, was extracted from sorted CD4+ and CD8+ cells. For healthy donor samples, the average read count was about 10.8 million for CD4+ cells and 11.0 million for CD8+ cells.

The study deep-sequenced TCR repertoires of sorted CD4+ and CD8+ blood T cells from severe aplastic anemia patients and healthy subjects. Ficoll-Paque density gradient centrifugation was used to isolate peripheral blood mononuclear cells. Before DNA extraction, CD4+ and CD8+ T cells were sorted with FACS or magnetic beads. At the junction V is shortened by 5 bases and J by 1 base; bases outside the gene matches: 7. From its cysteine to its phenylalanine, the CDR3 spans 15 amino acids. Left in the record is the CDR3 DNA by itself, 45 bases read in frame from the first base. The germline V gene specifies SGHDN as CDR1 and FVKESK as CDR2. General findings and caveats noted by the study authors: Between patients and healthy controls, no significant difference in CD8+ Simpson's diversity was found (P=0.060). Approximately 31 CD8+ CDR3 sequences were found in both patients and controls but appeared to be highly expressed in patients and within the immunodominant clones of the patients.

This clonotype has a count of ten or more. Its antigen is currently not known. No clone much larger than this one lies a single base away; base qualities are absent. Profiling of TCR beta VDJ combinations and CDR3 sequences used genomic DNA as the template. An Illumina HiSeq 2000 was used for TCR repertoire sequencing. The authors processed their data as follows. Repertoire assessment relied on Simpson's diversity index, CDR3 size and DJ length profiles, and TRBV/TRBJ rearrangement plots. The immunodominant clone was defined as the most abundant DNA sequence in deep sequencing data. CDR3 amino acid sequences were checked for sharing between subjects and were compared against published repertoires and the VDJdb database. TCRdb handled the public reads itself, with Q25 trimming in fastp and clone calling in MiXCR, and kept productive beta chains. Identical CDR3 proteins give one entry, which carries the most common genes and DNA. The V and J calls were not made by the authors but by TCRdb's processing. The sample records 200,000 to 250,000 distinct CDR3 sequences, roughly 35% of which are singletons. Roughly 1.1% of the sample is in the top ten clones.

The chain is encoded by TRBV14 joined to TRBJ2-7, and 8 junctional nucleotides match TRBD1. The sequenced sample was sorted CD4+, CD8+, or CD8+CD57+ T cells (not recorded which) from PBMCs. The sequence came from a human donor in good health, serving as a control. The CDR3 here reads CASSAWTGISYEQYF. In nucleotides, the sequence is TGTGCCAGCAGCGCTTGGACAGGGATTTCCTACGAGCAGTACTTC.